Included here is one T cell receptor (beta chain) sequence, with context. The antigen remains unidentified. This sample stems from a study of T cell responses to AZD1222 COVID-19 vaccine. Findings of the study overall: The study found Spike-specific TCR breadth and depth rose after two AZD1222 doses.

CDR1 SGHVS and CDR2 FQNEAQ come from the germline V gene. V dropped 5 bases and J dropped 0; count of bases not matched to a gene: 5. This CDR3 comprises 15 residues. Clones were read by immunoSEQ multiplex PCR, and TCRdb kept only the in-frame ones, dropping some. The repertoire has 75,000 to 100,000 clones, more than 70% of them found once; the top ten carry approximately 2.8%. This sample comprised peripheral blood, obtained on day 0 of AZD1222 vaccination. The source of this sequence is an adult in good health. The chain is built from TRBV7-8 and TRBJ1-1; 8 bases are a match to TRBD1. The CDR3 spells CASSTRTGMNTEAFF. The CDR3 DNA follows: TGTGCCAGCAGCACTAGGACAGGGATGAACACTGAAGCTTTCTTT.